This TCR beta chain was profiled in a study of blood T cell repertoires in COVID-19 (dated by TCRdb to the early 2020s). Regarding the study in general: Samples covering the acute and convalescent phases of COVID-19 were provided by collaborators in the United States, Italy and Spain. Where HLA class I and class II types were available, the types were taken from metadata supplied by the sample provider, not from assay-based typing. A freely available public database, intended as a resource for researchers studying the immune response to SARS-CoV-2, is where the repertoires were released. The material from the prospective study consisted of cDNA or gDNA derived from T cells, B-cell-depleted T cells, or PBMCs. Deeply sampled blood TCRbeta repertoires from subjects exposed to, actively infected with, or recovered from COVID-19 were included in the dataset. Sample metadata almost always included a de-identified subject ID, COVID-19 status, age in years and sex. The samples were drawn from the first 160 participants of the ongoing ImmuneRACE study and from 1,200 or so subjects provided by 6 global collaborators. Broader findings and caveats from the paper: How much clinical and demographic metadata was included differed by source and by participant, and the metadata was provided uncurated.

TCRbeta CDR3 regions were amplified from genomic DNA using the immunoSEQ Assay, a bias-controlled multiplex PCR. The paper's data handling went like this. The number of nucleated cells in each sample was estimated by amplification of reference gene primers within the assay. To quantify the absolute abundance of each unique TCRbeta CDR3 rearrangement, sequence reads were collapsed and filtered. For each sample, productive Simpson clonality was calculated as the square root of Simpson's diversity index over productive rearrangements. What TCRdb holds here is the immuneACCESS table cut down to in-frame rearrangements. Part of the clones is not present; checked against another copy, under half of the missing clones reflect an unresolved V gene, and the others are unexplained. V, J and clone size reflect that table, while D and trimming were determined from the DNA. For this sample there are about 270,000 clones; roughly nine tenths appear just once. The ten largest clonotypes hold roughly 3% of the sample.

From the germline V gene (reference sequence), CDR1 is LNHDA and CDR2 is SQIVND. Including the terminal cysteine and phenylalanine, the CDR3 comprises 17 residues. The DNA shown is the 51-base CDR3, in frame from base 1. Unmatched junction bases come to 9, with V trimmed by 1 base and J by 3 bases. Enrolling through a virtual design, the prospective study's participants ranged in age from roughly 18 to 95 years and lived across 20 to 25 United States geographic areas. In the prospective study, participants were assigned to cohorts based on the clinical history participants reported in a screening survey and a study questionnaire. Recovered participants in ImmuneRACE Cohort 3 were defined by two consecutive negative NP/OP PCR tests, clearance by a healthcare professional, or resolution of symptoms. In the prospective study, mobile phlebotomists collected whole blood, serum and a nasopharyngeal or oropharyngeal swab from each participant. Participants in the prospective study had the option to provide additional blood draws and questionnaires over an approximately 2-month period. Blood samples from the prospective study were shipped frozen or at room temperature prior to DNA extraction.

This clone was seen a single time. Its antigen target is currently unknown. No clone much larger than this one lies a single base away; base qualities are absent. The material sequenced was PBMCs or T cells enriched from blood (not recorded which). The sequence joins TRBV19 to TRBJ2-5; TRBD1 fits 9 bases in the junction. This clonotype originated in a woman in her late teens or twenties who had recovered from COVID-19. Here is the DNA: TGTGCCAGTAGTATAGGGACAGGGGATGTTGGGGAAGAGACCCAGTACTTC. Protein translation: CASSIGTGDVGEETQYF.